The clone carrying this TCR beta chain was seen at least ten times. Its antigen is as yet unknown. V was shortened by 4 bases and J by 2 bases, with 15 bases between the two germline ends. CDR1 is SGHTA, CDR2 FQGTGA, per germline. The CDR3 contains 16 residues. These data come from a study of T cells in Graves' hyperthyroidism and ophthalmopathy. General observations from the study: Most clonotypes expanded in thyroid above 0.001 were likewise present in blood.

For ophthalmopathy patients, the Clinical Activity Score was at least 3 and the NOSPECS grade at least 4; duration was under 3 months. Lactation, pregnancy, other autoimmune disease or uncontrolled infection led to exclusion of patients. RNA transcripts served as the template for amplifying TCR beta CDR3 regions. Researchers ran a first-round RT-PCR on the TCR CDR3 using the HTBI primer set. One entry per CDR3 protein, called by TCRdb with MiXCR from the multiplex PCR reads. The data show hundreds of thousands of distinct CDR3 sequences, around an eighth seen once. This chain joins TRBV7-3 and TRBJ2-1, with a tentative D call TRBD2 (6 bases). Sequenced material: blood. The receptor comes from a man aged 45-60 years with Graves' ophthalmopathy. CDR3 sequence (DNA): TGTGCCAGCAGCTATCTAGCGTCCTCGGCCTACAATGAGCAGTTCTTC. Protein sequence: CASSYLASSAYNEQFF.